This T cell receptor beta chain was obtained from a study of blood T cell repertoires in COVID-19. CDR1 and CDR2 (germline): MNHEY, SMNVEV (reference sequence). The CDR3 has 15 amino acids. V was cut by 4 bases and J by 4 bases, with 13 bases left in between. Original analysis: Amplification with reference gene primers provided the estimates of nucleated cell counts. TCRdb's copy holds only in-frame clones and misses some; the assay was immunoSEQ multiplex PCR. V and J calls and clone size are copied from that table; D and trimming were computed from the DNA. The table shows roughly 50,000 clones, with approximately 80% occurring only once.

V gene TRBV27 combines with J gene TRBJ2-2, with D maybe TRBD1 (7 bases). This clonotype originated in a woman aged 60-70 years with acute or convalescent COVID-19. Sequencing used peripheral blood. The CDR3, as DNA: TGTGCCAGCAGTTGGGCAGGGGGAGGCACCGGGGAGCTGTTTTTT. This sequence encodes CASSWAGGGTGELFF.